This T cell receptor (beta chain) was captured by sequencing in a study of cytomegalovirus exposure and HLA in healthy donors. PCR was performed using 60 Vbeta and 13 Jbeta primers. Some clones are missing from TCRdb's copy, which holds only in-frame ones; the method was immunoSEQ multiplex PCR. This table has roughly 150,000 clones, roughly 10% appearing once. Trimming at V came to 6 bases and at J to 1 base, leaving 8 bases not matched to a gene. Germline-derived CDR1 and CDR2 are LNHDA and SQIVND (reference sequence). CDR3 length equals 18 residues. The chain links TRBV19 to TRBJ2-6; 11 nucleotides line up with TRBD1. The clonotype was recovered from a man over 45 in good health and CMV-seronegative. Sequencing was done on a sample of PBMCs. The DNA of the CDR3 is TGTGCCAGTAGAACAAGGACAGGGGGCATATCTGGGGCCAACGTCCTGACTTTC. This sequence encodes CASRTRTGGISGANVLTF.